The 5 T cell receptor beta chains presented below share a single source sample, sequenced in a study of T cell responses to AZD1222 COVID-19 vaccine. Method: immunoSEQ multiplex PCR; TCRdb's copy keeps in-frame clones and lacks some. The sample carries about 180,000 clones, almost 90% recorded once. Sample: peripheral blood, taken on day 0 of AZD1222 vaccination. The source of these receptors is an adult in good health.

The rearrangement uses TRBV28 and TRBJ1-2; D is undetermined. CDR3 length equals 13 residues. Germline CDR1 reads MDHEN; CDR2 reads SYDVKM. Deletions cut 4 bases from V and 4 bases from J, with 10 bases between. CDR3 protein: CASSSHALYGYTF. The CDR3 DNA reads TGTGCCAGCAGTTCGCACGCCCTCTATGGCTACACCTTC.

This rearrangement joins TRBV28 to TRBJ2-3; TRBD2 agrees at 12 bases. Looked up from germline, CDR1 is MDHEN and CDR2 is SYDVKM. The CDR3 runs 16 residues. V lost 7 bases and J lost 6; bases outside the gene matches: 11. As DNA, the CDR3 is TGTGCCAGCACCCCAGCTAGCGGGAGGGCACTGGATACGCAGTATTTT. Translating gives CASTPASGRALDTQYF.

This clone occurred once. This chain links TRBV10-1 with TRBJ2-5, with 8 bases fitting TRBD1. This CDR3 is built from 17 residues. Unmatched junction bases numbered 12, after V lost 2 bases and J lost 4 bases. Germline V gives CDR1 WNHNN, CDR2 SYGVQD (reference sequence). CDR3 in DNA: TGCGCCAGCAGTGAGAGGACAGGGATAGCGCAAGGAGAGACCCAGTACTTC. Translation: CASSERTGIAQGETQYF.

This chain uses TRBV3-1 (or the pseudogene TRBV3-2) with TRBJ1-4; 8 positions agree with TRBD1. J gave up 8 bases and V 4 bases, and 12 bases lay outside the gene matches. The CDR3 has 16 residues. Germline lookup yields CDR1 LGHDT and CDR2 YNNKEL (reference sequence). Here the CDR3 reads CASSRPGTGLEEKLFF. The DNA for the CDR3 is TGTGCCAGCAGCCGTCCCGGGACAGGTTTGGAGGAAAAACTGTTTTTT.

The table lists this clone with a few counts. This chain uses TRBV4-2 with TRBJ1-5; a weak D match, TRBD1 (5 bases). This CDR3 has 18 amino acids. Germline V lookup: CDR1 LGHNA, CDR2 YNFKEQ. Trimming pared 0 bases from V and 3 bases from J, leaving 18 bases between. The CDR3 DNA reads TGTGCCAGCAGCCAAGATAAAACGACGGGCAGGGACAATCAGCCCCAGCATTTT. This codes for CASSQDKTTGRDNQPQHF.